Sequencing of this T cell receptor (beta chain) was carried out in a study of T cell responses to AZD1222 COVID-19 vaccine. Generated by immunoSEQ multiplex PCR, the TCRdb table keeps only in-frame clones and is missing some. The sample lists roughly 99,000 clones, around 91% occurring once. The V and J ends lost 3 bases and 7 bases respectively, with 4 bases between them. The CDR3 is made up of 11 amino acids. The V gene's germline CDR1 is SEHNR and CDR2 FQNEAQ (reference sequence). The genes are TRBV7-9 and TRBJ2-1; D call uncertain. The origin of this receptor is an adult in good health. The sample here was peripheral blood, taken on day 0 of AZD1222 vaccination. CDR3 in amino acids: CASSFQNEQFF. CDR3 DNA sequence: TGTGCCAGCAGCTTTCAGAATGAGCAGTTCTTC.